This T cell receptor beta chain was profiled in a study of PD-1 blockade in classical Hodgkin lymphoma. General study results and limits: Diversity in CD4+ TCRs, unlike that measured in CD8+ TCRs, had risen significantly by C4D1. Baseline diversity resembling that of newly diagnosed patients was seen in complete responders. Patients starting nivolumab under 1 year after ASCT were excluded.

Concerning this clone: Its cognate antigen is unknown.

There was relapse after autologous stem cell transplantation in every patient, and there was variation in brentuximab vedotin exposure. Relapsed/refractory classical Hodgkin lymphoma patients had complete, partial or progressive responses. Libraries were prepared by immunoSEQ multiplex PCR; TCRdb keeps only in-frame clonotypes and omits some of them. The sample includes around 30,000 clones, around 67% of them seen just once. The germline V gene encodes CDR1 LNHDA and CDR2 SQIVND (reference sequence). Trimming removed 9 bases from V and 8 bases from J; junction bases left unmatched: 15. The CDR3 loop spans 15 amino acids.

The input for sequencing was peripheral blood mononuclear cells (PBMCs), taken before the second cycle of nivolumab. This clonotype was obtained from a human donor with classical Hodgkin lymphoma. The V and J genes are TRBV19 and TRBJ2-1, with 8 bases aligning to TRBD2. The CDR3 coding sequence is TGTGCCAGCTCAAGGGGGAGACTAGCGATCCATGAGCAGTTCTTC. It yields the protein CASSRGRLAIHEQFF.